Each of the 6 T cell receptor beta chains below was sequenced from the same sample in a study of cytomegalovirus exposure and HLA in healthy donors. Sequenced by immunoSEQ multiplex PCR; TCRdb stores in-frame clones only, minus some. The sample holds more than 200,000 clones, 87% seen once. Sequenced sample: PBMCs. The receptor source for this set is a man aged 18 to 29 in good health and CMV-seropositive.

The J gene is TRBJ2-3, the V gene TRBV5-1, with 12 bases matching TRBD1. Germline V gene lookup returns CDR1 SGHRS and CDR2 YFSETQ. The CDR3 is 16 amino acids. The junction had 7 bases not matched to a gene; V was cut back by 5 bases and J by 3 bases. In DNA form, the CDR3 reads TGCGCCAGCAGTAGGATGGGACAGGGGGCTACAGATACGCAGTATTTT. Translating it yields CASSRMGQGATDTQYF.

V gene TRBV4-3 combines with J gene TRBJ2-7; the match to TRBD2 covers 14 bases. The germline V gene has CDR1 LGHNA and CDR2 YSLEER. This CDR3 spans 17 amino acids. Trimming took 1 base from V and 4 from J; bases not matched to a gene: 6. CDR3: CASSQGLAGGAKYEQYF. The CDR3 nucleotides are TGCGCCAGCAGCCAAGGACTAGCGGGAGGGGCCAAATACGAGCAGTACTTC.

This clone occurred a few times. This chain connects TRBV29-1 to TRBJ2-5; the D is unclear. CDR3 length: 14 residues. The V end lost 0 bases, the J end lost 5 bases, and 13 bases lay between the germline ends. The V gene's germline CDR1 is SQVTM and CDR2 ANQGSEA. CDR3 region: CSVEDLEKFETQYF. The CDR3 bases are TGCAGCGTTGAAGATCTGGAAAAGTTTGAGACCCAGTACTTC.

The table lists this clone with a count of one. CDR3 in amino acids: CASSLGQGSPGELFF. The CDR3 nucleotides read TGCGCCAGCAGCTTGGGACAGGGTAGCCCCGGGGAGCTGTTTTTT. This chain uses TRBV5-1 with TRBJ2-2; 7 nucleotides match TRBD1. CDR3 length equals 15 residues. Trimming at V came to 0 bases and at J to 6 bases, leaving 5 bases not matched to a gene. From germline, CDR1 is SGHRS and CDR2 YFSETQ. Full variable domain (missing parts from reference TRBV5-1 and TRBJ2-2): KAGVTQTPRYLIKTRGQQVTLSCSPISGHRSVSWYQQTPGQGLQFLFEYFSETQRNKGNFPGRFSGRQFSNSRSEMNVSTLELGDSALYLCASSLGQGSPGELFFGEGSRLTVL.

V and J are TRBV7-2 and TRBJ1-2, with 10 bases identical to TRBD1. The CDR3 spans 15 residues. Per the germline V gene, CDR1 is SGHTA and CDR2 is FQGNSA. J lost 3 bases, V lost 5 bases, and 6 bases had no gene match. CDR3 nucleotide sequence: TGTGCCAGCAGCCCGGGACAGGGGAGTTACTATGGCTACACCTTC. It yields the protein CASSPGQGSYYGYTF.

The chain is built from TRBV7-6 and TRBJ1-3; D remains ambiguous. Germline CDR1 SGHVS, CDR2 FNYEAQ. The CDR3 contains 16 residues. Trimming removed 1 base from V and 0 bases from J, with 10 bases in between. CDR3 residues: CASSLGGASSGNTIYF. For the CDR3, the DNA is TGTGCCAGCAGCTTAGGGGGTGCTAGCTCTGGAAACACCATATATTTT.